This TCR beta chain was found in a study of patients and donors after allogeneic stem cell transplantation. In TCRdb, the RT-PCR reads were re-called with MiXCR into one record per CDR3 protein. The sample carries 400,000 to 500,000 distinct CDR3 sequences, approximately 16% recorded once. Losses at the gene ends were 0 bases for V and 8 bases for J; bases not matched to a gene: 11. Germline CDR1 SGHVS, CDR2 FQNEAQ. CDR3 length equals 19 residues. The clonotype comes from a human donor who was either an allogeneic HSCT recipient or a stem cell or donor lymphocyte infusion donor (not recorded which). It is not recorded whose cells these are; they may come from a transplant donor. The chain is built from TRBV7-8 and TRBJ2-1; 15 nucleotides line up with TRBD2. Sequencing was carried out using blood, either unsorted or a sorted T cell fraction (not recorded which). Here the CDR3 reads CASSLAPSGTSGRRYEQFF. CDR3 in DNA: TGTGCCAGCAGCTTAGCCCCCAGCGGGACTAGCGGGAGGAGGTATGAGCAGTTCTTC.